A selection of T cell receptor beta chains follows, all from one sample in a study of blood T cell repertoires in COVID-19. The assay was immunoSEQ multiplex PCR, and TCRdb's table has in-frame clones only and misses some. The sample yields roughly 150,000 clones, around 87% seen once. The sample was peripheral blood. These receptors were taken from an elderly man with acute or convalescent COVID-19. Both conserved end residues are part of each CDR3. The order of the fields is J gene, D gene, V gene, clone size, CDR3 DNA, CDR3 protein. The D gene is left open where the match is weak. Clone size is not always given. Where it is, it says once, few, many or a class for expanded clones.

j_gene: TRBJ1-5; d_gene: -; v_gene: TRBV18; abundance: many; CDR3nt: TGTGCCAGCTCACCTTCCCAGGGTAGCAATCAGCCCCAGCATTTT; CDR3aa: CASSPSQGSNQPQHF
j_gene: TRBJ2-1; d_gene: -; v_gene: TRBV5-4; abundance: -; CDR3nt: TGTGCCAGCAGCTTAAGCAGGGGATACAATGAGCAGTTCTTC; CDR3aa: CASSLSRGYNEQFF
j_gene: TRBJ1-1; d_gene: -; v_gene: TRBV7-9; abundance: once; CDR3nt: TGTGCCAGCAGCTTAGCGCCCCCGGGGTGGACTGAAGCTTTCTTT; CDR3aa: CASSLAPPGWTEAFF
j_gene: TRBJ2-5; d_gene: -; v_gene: TRBV27; abundance: -; CDR3nt: TGTGCCAGCAGTTTATCTTATCAGGTCCAAGAGACCCAGTACTTC; CDR3aa: CASSLSYQVQETQYF
j_gene: TRBJ1-2; d_gene: TRBD1; v_gene: TRBV3-1/TRBV3-2; abundance: many; CDR3nt: TGTGCCAGCAGCCAAGCAGGGGGCCGTGGCTACACCTTC; CDR3aa: CASSQAGGRGYTF
j_gene: TRBJ1-1; d_gene: TRBD1; v_gene: TRBV2; abundance: -; CDR3nt: TGTGCCAGCAGGGCGGGACAGGGATACACTGAAGCTTTCTTT; CDR3aa: CASRAGQGYTEAFF
j_gene: TRBJ1-6; d_gene: -; v_gene: TRBV27; abundance: -; CDR3nt: TGTGCCAGCAGTTTTAGGATGCGGGACGGCTATAATTCACCCCTCCACTTT; CDR3aa: CASSFRMRDGYNSPLHF
j_gene: TRBJ2-6; d_gene: -; v_gene: TRBV2; abundance: few; CDR3nt: TGTGCCAGCGTACAGAACTCTGGGGCCAACGTCCTGACTTTC; CDR3aa: CASVQNSGANVLTF
j_gene: TRBJ2-3; d_gene: TRBD2; v_gene: TRBV27; abundance: many; CDR3nt: TGTGCCAGCAGTTTAGGGAGCGGGACGATTACGCAGTATTTT; CDR3aa: CASSLGSGTITQYF
j_gene: TRBJ1-2; d_gene: -; v_gene: TRBV19; abundance: -; CDR3nt: TGTGCCAGTAGTATAAGGGGTAGGGTCGGTGGCTACACCTTC; CDR3aa: CASSIRGRVGGYTF
j_gene: TRBJ2-2; d_gene: -; v_gene: TRBV15; abundance: -; CDR3nt: TGTGCCACCAGCAGAGATGAGTCCGGGGAGCTGTTTTTT; CDR3aa: CATSRDESGELFF
j_gene: TRBJ1-5; d_gene: -; v_gene: TRBV27; abundance: -; CDR3nt: TGTGCCAGCAGAGGGGTCCTACAAAGCAATCAGCCCCAGCATTTT; CDR3aa: CASRGVLQSNQPQHF
j_gene: TRBJ1-5; d_gene: -; v_gene: TRBV28; abundance: -; CDR3nt: TGTGCCAGCTGGAGGGGAAATCAGCCCCAGCATTTT; CDR3aa: CASWRGNQPQHF
j_gene: TRBJ2-3; d_gene: TRBD2; v_gene: TRBV5-1; abundance: -; CDR3nt: TGCGCCAGCTCGACTAGCGGGCCTAGCACAGATACGCAGTATTTT; CDR3aa: CASSTSGPSTDTQYF
j_gene: TRBJ2-2; d_gene: -; v_gene: TRBV12-3/TRBV12-4; abundance: -; CDR3nt: TGTGCCAGCTACGCAGGGATCGGGGAGCTGTTTTTT; CDR3aa: CASYAGIGELFF
j_gene: TRBJ1-2; d_gene: -; v_gene: TRBV7-2; abundance: -; CDR3nt: TGTGCCAGCAGCTTACAGGGGCCCTTGGCTAACTATGGCTACACCTTC; CDR3aa: CASSLQGPLANYGYTF
j_gene: TRBJ2-1; d_gene: -; v_gene: TRBV28; abundance: -; CDR3nt: TGTGCCAGCAGTTTACCAGGGGCCGACTACAATGAGCAGTTCTTC; CDR3aa: CASSLPGADYNEQFF